These 9 T cell receptor beta chains were sequenced from one sample in a study of vaccination and CD4 T cells after COVID-19. These TCRs' antigens remain unknown. With the Oncomine TCR Beta short-read assay, DNA from cultured CD4+ T cells was sequenced. TCRdb re-analysed the PCR reads in MiXCR, keeping a single row per CDR3 protein. The profile covers 12,000 to 15,000 distinct CDR3 sequences, with 53% appearing a single time and about 12% taken by the ten largest. Described treatment: 10-day PBMC culture with coronavirus spike peptide pools or control peptides (ViraFEST assay). The sequencing input was CD4+ T cells from blood, cultured in vitro. Receptors were obtained from a human donor who had recovered from COVID-19.

The chain recombines TRBV6-1 with TRBJ1-4; 12 bases line up with TRBD1. Per germline, CDR1 MNHNS and CDR2 SASEGT. The CDR3 runs 17 residues. V lost 6 bases, J lost 6 bases, and 11 bases stayed unmatched. CDR3 sequence (DNA): TGTGCCAGCAGGGTTAGCCGGGACAGGGGGCCTTATGAAAAACTGTTTTTT. It specifies CASRVSRDRGPYEKLFF.

This clonotype was counted only a few times. The chain has TRBV20-1 and TRBJ2-7; 9 nucleotides line up with TRBD2. Germline CDR1 and CDR2: DFQATT and SNEGSKA (reference sequence). Germline trimming cut 3 bases from V and 0 bases from J; bases unmatched to any gene: 6. CDR3 size: 15 residues. The CDR3 here is CSASHGSGSSYEQYF. CDR3 DNA sequence: TGCAGTGCTAGTCACGGTAGCGGGAGCTCCTACGAGCAGTACTTC.

The rearrangement joins TRBV2 to TRBJ1-2; tentatively, D is TRBD1 (6 bases). Per germline, CDR1 SNHLY and CDR2 FYNNEI. The V and J ends lost 4 bases and 6 bases respectively, with 12 bases between them. There are 13 residues in the CDR3. This CDR3 reads CASSVIQGDGYTF. CDR3 coding DNA: TGTGCCAGCAGTGTAATACAGGGAGATGGCTACACCTTC. The whole variable domain, filled in from reference TRBV2 and TRBJ1-2, reads EPEVTQTPSHQVTQMGQEVILRCVPISNHLYFYWYRQILGQKVEFLVSFYNNEISEKSEIFDDQFSVERPDGSNFTLKIRSTKLEDSAMYFCASSVIQGDGYTFGSGTRLTVV.

The chain joins TRBV11-3 to TRBJ1-1, with 7 positions matching TRBD1. The V and J ends lost 5 bases and 0 bases, in that order; junction bases with no gene match: 0. There are 13 residues in the CDR3. Germline values: CDR1 SGHNT, CDR2 YENEEA. This CDR3 is CASSGTVNTEAFF. CDR3 nucleotide sequence: TGTGCCAGCAGCGGGACAGTGAACACTGAAGCTTTCTTT.

J is TRBJ1-5 and V is TRBV7-3; D is possibly TRBD1 (5 bases). The V and J ends lost 3 bases and 3 bases respectively, with 6 bases between them. In germline, CDR1 is SGHTA, CDR2 FQGTGA. CDR3 size: 13 residues. The CDR3 DNA reads as TGTGCCAGCAGCTTGACAGTCAATCAGCCCCAGCATTTT. This codes for CASSLTVNQPQHF.

The CDR3 region has the DNA TGTGCCAGCAGCCGCCAATGGACAGGGGCGAGGGACGGGGAGCTGTTTTTT. Translation gives CASSRQWTGARDGELFF. V usage is TRBV21-1 and J usage is TRBJ2-2; the D call of TRBD1 is as the table states it, not checked on the DNA. TRBV21-1 is listed as a pseudogene. The length of the CDR3 is 17 residues.

In its sample, this clonotype was seen once. The chain has TRBV10-3 and TRBJ2-7, with D possibly matching TRBD2 (5 bases). Per the germline V gene, CDR1 is ENHRY and CDR2 is SYGVKD. Deletions cut 0 bases from V and 6 bases from J, with 9 bases between. CDR3 length equals 13 residues. The CDR3 here is CAISESLRAEQYF. CDR3 sequence (DNA): TGTGCCATCAGTGAGTCTTTGAGGGCCGAGCAGTACTTC.

For the CDR3, the DNA is TGCGCCAGCAGTGAGTCTGGGACCGGGGAGCTGTTTTTT. This encodes CASSESGTGELFF. The V and J genes are TRBV10-1 and TRBJ2-2, with unresolved D. Germline V gene lookup returns CDR1 WNHNN and CDR2 SYGVQD (reference sequence). Trimming removed 0 bases from V and 5 bases from J, with 4 bases in between. This CDR3 has 13 amino acids.

This rearrangement joins TRBV7-9 to TRBJ2-5; 7 bases line up with TRBD2. Trimming took 5 bases from V and 6 from J; bases not matched to a gene: 9. The CDR3 runs 14 residues. CDR1 is SEHNR and CDR2 is FQNEAQ in the germline V gene (reference sequence). As DNA, the CDR3 is TGTGCCAGCAGCAAATCCGGGGGGATCCAGACCCAGTACTTC. Amino acids: CASSKSGGIQTQYF.